The sequence of this T cell receptor beta chain was determined in a study of cytomegalovirus exposure and HLA in healthy donors. The CDR3 is made up of 17 amino acids. From germline, CDR1 is SQVTM and CDR2 ANQGSEA. V shed 6 bases and J 0 bases; nucleotides not matched to a gene: 16. Primers for the PCR totalled 60 Vbeta and 13 Jbeta. Here immunoSEQ multiplex PCR was the method, and the copy in TCRdb shows in-frame clones only, minus some. The repertoire holds roughly 130,000 clones, with roughly two thirds as singletons. The chain joins TRBV29-1 to TRBJ2-7; 8 nucleotides align to TRBD2. Sequencing used PBMCs. This sequence was found in a male donor in good health and CMV-seronegative. CDR3 sequence (DNA): TGCAGCGTCATAGGGCGTGCGGGGGGTCTCCTCTCCTACGAGCAGTACTTC. This gives the protein CSVIGRAGGLLSYEQYF.